This TCR beta chain was captured by sequencing in a study of shared clonotypes between healthy human individuals. V was pared by 0 bases and J by 5 bases, with 5 bases of the junction left unmatched. CDR1 and CDR2 from the germline V gene are SGHRS and YFSETQ. CDR3 length: 15 residues. Repertoires were generated with immunoSEQ multiplex PCR, while TCRdb's copy carries only in-frame clones and drops some. The profile shows 2,500,000 or so clones, 90% to 95% of them singletons. A word on this clone: Other DNA sequences in this specimen translate into the identical CDR3.

The rearrangement uses TRBV5-1 and TRBJ2-5, with 9 bases fitting TRBD2. The TCR originated in a man aged 18 to 30 in good health. The specimen was naive CD4+ T cells sorted from blood. The subset was: CD45RA+ positively selected. CDR3 in DNA: TGCGCCAGCAGCTTGGAAGCGGGGGGTAGGGAGACCCAGTACTTC. Its translation: CASSLEAGGRETQYF. Full variable domain (outside the CDR3, taken from reference TRBV5-1 and TRBJ2-5): KAGVTQTPRYLIKTRGQQVTLSCSPISGHRSVSWYQQTPGQGLQFLFEYFSETQRNKGNFPGRFSGRQFSNSRSEMNVSTLELGDSALYLCASSLEAGGRETQYFGPGTRLLVL.